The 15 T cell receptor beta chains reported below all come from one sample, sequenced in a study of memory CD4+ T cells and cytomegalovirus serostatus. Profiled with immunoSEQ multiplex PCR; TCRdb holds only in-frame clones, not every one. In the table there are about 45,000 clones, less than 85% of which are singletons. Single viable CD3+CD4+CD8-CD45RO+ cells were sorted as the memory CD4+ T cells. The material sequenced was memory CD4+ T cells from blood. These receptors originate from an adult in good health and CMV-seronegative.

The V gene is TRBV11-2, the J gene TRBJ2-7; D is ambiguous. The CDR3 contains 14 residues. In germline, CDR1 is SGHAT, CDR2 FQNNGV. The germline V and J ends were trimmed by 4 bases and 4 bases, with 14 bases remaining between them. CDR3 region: CASSSPKMGYEQYF. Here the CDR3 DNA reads TGTGCCAGCAGCTCCCCTAAAATGGGATACGAGCAGTACTTC.

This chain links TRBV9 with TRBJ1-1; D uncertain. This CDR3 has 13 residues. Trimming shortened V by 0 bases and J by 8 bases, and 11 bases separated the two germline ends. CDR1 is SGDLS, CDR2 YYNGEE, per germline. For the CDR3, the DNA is TGTGCCAGCAGCGTAGGGCCCTCCGAAGAAGCTTTCTTT. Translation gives CASSVGPSEEAFF. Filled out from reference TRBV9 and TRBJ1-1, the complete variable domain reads DSGVTQTPKHLITATGQRVTLRCSPRSGDLSVYWYQQSLDQGLQFLIQYYNGEERAKGNILERFSAQQFPDLHSELNLSSLELGDSALYFCASSVGPSEEAFFGQGTRLTVV.

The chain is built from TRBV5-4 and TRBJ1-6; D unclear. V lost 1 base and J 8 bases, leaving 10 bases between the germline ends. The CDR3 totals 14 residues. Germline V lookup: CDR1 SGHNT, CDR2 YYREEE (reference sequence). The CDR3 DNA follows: TGTGCCAGCAGCTTGATAGGGATGGATTCACCCCTCCACTTT. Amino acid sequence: CASSLIGMDSPLHF.

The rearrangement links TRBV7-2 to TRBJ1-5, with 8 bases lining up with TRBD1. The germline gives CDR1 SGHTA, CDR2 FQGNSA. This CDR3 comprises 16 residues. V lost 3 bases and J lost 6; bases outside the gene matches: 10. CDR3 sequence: CASSFQSDREGQPQHF. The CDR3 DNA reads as TGTGCCAGCAGCTTTCAATCGGACAGGGAAGGTCAGCCCCAGCATTTT.

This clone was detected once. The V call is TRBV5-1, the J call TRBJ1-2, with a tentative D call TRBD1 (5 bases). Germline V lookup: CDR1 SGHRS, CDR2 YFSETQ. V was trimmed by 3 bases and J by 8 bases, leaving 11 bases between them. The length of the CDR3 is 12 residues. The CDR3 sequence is CASSSQGEGYTF. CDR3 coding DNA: TGCGCCAGCAGCTCCCAAGGGGAAGGCTACACCTTC.

The CDR3 region is CASSLIRETGELFF. CDR3 nucleotides: TGTGCCAGCAGCTTAATAAGGGAGACCGGGGAGCTGTTTTTT. The V and J genes are TRBV7-3 and TRBJ2-2, with D perhaps matching TRBD2 (5 bases). Germline V gene sequence: CDR1 SGHTA, CDR2 FQGTGA. The CDR3 totals 14 residues. V was trimmed by 1 base and J by 5 bases, leaving 8 bases between them. The entire variable domain, with the rest obtained from reference TRBV7-3 and TRBJ2-2, is as follows: GAGVSQTPSNKVTEKGKYVELRCDPISGHTALYWYRQSLGQGPEFLIYFQGTGAADDSGLPNDRFFAVRPEGSVSTLKIQRTERGDSAVYLCASSLIRETGELFFGEGSRLTVL.

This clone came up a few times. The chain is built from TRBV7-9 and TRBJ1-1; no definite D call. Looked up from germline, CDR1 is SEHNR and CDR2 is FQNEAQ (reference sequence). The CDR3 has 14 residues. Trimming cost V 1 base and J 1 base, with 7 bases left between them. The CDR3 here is CASSLEHANTEAFF. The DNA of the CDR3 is TGTGCCAGCAGCTTAGAACACGCGAACACTGAAGCTTTCTTT.

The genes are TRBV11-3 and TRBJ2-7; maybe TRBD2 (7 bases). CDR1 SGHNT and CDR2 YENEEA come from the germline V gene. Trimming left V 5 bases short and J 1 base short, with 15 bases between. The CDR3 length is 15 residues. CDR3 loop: CASSPGGGKSYEQYF. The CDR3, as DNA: TGTGCCAGCAGCCCAGGCGGGGGCAAGTCCTACGAGCAGTACTTC.

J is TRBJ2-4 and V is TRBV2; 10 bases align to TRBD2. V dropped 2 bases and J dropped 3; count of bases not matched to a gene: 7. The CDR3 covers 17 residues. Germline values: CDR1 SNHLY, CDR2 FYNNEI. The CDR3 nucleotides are TGTGCCAGCAGTGAAATTAGTAGCGGGGGGCTCAAAAACATTCAGTACTTC. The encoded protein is CASSEISSGGLKNIQYF.

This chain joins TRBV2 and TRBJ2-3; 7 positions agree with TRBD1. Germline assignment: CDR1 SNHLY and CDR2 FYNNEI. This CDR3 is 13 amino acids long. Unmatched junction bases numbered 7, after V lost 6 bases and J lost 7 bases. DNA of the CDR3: TGTGCCAGCAGGGACCAGGGGGTATATACGCAGTATTTT. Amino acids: CASRDQGVYTQYF.

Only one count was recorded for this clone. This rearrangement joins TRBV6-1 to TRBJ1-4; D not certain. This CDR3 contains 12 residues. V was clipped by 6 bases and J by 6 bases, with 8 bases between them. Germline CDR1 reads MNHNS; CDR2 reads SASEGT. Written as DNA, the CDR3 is TGTGCCAGCAGCGTCTCTGATGAAAAACTGTTTTTT. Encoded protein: CASSVSDEKLFF.

The CDR3 reads CASSLGAQQETQYF. The CDR3 bases are TGCGCCAGCAGCTTGGGGGCTCAACAAGAGACCCAGTACTTC. The chain couples TRBV5-1 to TRBJ2-5, with D unclear. The CDR3 spans 14 residues. V lost 0 bases and J 2 bases, leaving 8 bases between the germline ends. Germline lookup yields CDR1 SGHRS and CDR2 YFSETQ.

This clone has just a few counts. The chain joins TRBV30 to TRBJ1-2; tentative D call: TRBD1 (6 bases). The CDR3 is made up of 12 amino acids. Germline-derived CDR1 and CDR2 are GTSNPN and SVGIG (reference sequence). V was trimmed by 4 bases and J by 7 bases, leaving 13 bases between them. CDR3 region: CAWIGGYGGYTF. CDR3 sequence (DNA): TGTGCCTGGATAGGGGGGTACGGTGGCTACACCTTC.

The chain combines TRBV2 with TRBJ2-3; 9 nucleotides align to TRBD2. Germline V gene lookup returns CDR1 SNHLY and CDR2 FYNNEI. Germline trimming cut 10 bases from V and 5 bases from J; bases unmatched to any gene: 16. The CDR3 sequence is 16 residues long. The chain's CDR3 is CATLLESLLAGDTQYF. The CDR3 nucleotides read TGTGCCACCCTACTGGAAAGTTTACTAGCGGGAGATACGCAGTATTTT.

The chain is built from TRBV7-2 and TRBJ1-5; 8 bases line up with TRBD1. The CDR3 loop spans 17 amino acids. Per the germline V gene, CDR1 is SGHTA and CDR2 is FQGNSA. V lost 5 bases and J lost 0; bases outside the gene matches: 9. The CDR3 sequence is CASSDGRGPHSNQPQHF. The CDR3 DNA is TGTGCCAGCAGCGATGGCAGGGGGCCCCATAGCAATCAGCCCCAGCATTTT.